The clone carrying this T cell receptor (beta chain) was picked up many times. Its target is unknown. The data were taken from a study of breast tumors, draining lymph nodes, adjacent tissues. Study-wide points: Tumors had less TCR diversity than lymph nodes, more than nontumor tissue. Data fit most tumor T cells coming from lymph node, expanding in tumor. Luminal-like breast cancer showed significantly greater tumor-nontumor repertoire similarity than basal-like breast cancer did. Data only fit, rather than demonstrated, lymph node origin of most tumor T cells.

Axillary draining lymph nodes of breast cancer patients supplied the node samples. CDR1 is LGHDT and CDR2 is YNNKEL in the germline V gene (reference sequence). V lost 0 bases and J lost 4; bases outside the gene matches: 10. This CDR3 is built from 17 residues. TCRdb recomputed calls from the multiplex PCR reads with MiXCR, one row per CDR3 protein. Among some 85,000 distinct CDR3 sequences listed, more than 25% were seen once. The chain links TRBV3-1 to TRBJ2-7, with 9 bases that match TRBD1. This TCR derives from a female donor with breast cancer. Some clones in this sample may be carry-over from other donors' samples. What was sequenced was axillary lymph node tissue. The CDR3: CASSQDEGTGLGYEQYF. Written as DNA, the CDR3 is TGTGCCAGCAGCCAAGATGAGGGGACAGGGCTGGGGTACGAGCAGTACTTC.